The sequence of this T cell receptor (beta chain) was determined in a study of blood T cell repertoires in COVID-19. Study at large: COVID-19 samples from acute and convalescent phases originated in the United States, Italy and Spain. PBMCs, B-cell-depleted T cells, or T cells provided the cDNA or gDNA that made up the material.

Source study methods: Reference gene primer amplification in the assay estimated nucleated cell counts. Generated by immunoSEQ multiplex PCR, the TCRdb table keeps only in-frame clones and is missing some. Clone size and V and J calls were adopted from that table, with D and trimming inferred from the DNA. The sample holds about 69,000 clones, around 80% seen once. The length of the CDR3 is 13 residues. Germline CDR1 is LNHDA and CDR2 is SQIVND (reference sequence). V lost 4 bases to trimming and J lost 4 bases, with 10 bases between them. Seattle patients were enrolled during active infection and followed longitudinally.

The sequencing sample was made of peripheral blood. The chain has TRBV19 and TRBJ1-2; D remains unclear. The receptor comes from a man aged 50-60 years with COVID-19, enrolled during active disease. CDR3 bases: TGTGCCAGTAGTAGTGGTCAGATCTATGGCTACACCTTC. This gives the protein CASSSGQIYGYTF.